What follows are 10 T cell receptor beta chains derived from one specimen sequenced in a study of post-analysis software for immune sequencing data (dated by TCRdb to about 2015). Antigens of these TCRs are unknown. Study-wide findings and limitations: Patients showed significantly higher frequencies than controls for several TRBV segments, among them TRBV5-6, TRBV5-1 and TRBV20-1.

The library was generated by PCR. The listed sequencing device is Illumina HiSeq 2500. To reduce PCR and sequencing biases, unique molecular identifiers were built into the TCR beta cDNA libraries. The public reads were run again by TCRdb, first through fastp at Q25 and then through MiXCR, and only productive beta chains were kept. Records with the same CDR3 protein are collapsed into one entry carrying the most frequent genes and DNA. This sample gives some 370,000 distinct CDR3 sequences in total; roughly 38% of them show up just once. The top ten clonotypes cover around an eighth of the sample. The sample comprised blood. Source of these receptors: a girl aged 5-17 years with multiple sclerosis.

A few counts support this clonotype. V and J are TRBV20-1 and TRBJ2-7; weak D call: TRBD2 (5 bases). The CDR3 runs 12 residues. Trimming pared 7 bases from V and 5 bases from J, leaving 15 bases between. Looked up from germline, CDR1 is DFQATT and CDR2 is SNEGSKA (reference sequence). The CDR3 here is CSVEEGFNEQYF. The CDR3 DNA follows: TGCAGTGTGGAGGAAGGGTTCAACGAGCAGTACTTC.

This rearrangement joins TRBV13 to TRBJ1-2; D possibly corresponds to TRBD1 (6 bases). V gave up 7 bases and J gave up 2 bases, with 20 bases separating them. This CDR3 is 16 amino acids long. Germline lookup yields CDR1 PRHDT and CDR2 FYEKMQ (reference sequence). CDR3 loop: CASNYRPGGRNYGYTF. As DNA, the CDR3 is TGTGCCAGCAACTATCGTCCGGGGGGGCGAAACTATGGCTACACCTTC.

The CDR3 nucleotides read TGCGCCAGCAGCTTCAACCAGGGGACCCAAGAGACCCAGTACTTC. Translated: CASSFNQGTQETQYF. The V call is TRBV5-1, the J call TRBJ2-5; possible D gene TRBD1, 6 bases. Germline V gene lookup returns CDR1 SGHRS and CDR2 YFSETQ. The V end was cut by 2 bases, the J end by 1 base, with 12 bases between. The CDR3 covers 15 residues.

Here the CDR3 reads CASSPDSRQIGRYTF. The CDR3 bases are TGTGCCAGCAGCCCCGATTCGAGGCAGATAGGGCGCTACACCTTC. The chain has TRBV7-9 and TRBJ1-2; D not certain. CDR3 length equals 15 residues. V lost 5 bases and J lost 9, with 22 bases in between. In germline, CDR1 is SEHNR, CDR2 FQNEAQ (reference sequence). Filled out from reference TRBV7-9 and TRBJ1-2, the complete variable domain reads DTGVSQNPRHKITKRGQNVTFRCDPISEHNRLYWYRQTLGQGPEFLTYFQNEAQLEKSRLLSDRFSAERPKGSFSTLEIQRTEQGDSAMYLCASSPDSRQIGRYTFGSGTRLTVV.

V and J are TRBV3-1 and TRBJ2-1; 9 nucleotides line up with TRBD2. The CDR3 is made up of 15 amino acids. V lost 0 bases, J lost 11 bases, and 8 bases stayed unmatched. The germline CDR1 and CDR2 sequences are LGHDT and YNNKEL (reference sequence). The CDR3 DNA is TGTGCCAGCAGCCAAGAAGGTAGCGGGGGCATACAGCAGTTCTTC. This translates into CASSQEGSGGIQQFF.

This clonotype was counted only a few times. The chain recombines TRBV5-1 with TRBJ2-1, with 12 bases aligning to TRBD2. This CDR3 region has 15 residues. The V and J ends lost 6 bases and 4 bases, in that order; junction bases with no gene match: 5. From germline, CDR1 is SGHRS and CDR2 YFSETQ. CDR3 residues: CASTLAGGVYNEQFF. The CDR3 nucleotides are TGCGCCAGCACCCTAGCGGGGGGGGTATACAATGAGCAGTTCTTC.

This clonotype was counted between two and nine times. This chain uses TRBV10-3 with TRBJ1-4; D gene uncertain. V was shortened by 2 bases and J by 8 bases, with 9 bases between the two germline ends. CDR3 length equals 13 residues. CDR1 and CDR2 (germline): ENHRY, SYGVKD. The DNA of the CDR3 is TGTGCCATCAGTGAGGGGTCGGGGGAAAAACTGTTTTTT. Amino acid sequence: CAISEGSGEKLFF.

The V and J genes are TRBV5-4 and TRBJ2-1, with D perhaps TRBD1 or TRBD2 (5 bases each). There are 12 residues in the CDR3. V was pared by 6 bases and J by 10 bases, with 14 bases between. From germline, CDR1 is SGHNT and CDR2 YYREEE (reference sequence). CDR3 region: CASKIPGTEQFF. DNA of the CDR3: TGTGCCAGCAAAATCCCCGGGACCGAGCAGTTCTTC.

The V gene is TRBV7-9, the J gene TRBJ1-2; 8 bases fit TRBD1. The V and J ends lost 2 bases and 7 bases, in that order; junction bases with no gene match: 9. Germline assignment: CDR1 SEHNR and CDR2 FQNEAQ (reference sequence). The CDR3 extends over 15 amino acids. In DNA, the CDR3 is TGTGCCAGCAGCTTATCTGGACAGGGAAGGATTGGCTACACCTTC. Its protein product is CASSLSGQGRIGYTF.

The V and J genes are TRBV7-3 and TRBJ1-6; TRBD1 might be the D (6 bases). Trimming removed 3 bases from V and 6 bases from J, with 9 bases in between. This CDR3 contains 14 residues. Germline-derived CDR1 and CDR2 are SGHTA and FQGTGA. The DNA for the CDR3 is TGTGCCAGCAGCTTGGACAGATTTAATTCACCCCTCCACTTT. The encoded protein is CASSLDRFNSPLHF.